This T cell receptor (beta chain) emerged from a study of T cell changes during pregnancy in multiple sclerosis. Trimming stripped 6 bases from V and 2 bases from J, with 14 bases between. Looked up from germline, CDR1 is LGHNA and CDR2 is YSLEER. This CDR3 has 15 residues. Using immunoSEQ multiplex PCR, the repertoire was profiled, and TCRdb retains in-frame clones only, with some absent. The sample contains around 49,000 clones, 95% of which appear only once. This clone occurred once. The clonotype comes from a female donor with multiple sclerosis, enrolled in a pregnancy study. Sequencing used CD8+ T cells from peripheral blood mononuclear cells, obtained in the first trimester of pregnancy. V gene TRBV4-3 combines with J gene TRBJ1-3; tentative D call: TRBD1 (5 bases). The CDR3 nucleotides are TGCGCCAGCAGTCCCGACAGCTTCACTGGAAACACCATATATTTT. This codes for CASSPDSFTGNTIYF.